Shown below are 17 T cell receptor beta chains from a single sample sequenced in a study of T cells in Graves' hyperthyroidism and ophthalmopathy. RNA transcripts yielded amplified TCR beta CDR3 regions. During a first-round RT-PCR of the TCR CDR3, the HTBI primer set was used. TCRdb itself ran the multiplex PCR reads through MiXCR, one entry per CDR3 protein. The data hold around 290,000 distinct CDR3 sequences, with 12% to 15% observed a single time. The sequenced sample consisted of blood. These receptors all come from a woman between 40 and 50 years old with Graves' hyperthyroidism.

The V gene is TRBV6-2 or TRBV6-3, the J gene TRBJ2-2; D unresolved. Trimming shortened V by 5 bases and J by 8 bases, and 3 bases separated the two germline ends. Germline loops: CDR1 MNHEY, CDR2 SVGEGT. This CDR3 is 10 amino acids long. This CDR3 is CASSGGELFF. CDR3 DNA: TGTGCCAGCAGTGGAGGGGAGCTGTTTTTT.

Of note for this clonotype: Possible read error: a much larger clone is one base away. This chain uses TRBV7-8 with TRBJ1-5, with 8 nucleotides matching TRBD1. This CDR3 is built from 15 residues. Germline V gene sequence: CDR1 SGHVS, CDR2 FQNEAQ. The CDR3 bases are TGTGCCAGCAGCCCAGGACAGGGCGGGGATCAGCCCCATCATTTT. It translates to CASSPGQGGDQPHHF.

This clonotype came up many times. V is TRBV20-1 and J is TRBJ2-1; no definite D call. This CDR3 is 16 amino acids long. Germline V gene data show CDR1 as DFQATT and CDR2 as SNEGSKA (reference sequence). V shed 0 bases and J shed 6 bases, with 18 bases lying between them. In nucleotides, the CDR3 is TGCAGTGCTAGAGATCAAGAGGAGTGGTCCCGCAATGAGCAGTTCTTC. This codes for CSARDQEEWSRNEQFF.

This clonotype has at least ten counts. The chain recombines TRBV7-3 with TRBJ1-2; 7 bases are a match to TRBD1. V lost 4 bases to trimming and J lost 6 bases; unmatched junction nucleotides: 5. CDR1 and CDR2 from the germline V gene are SGHTA and FQGTGA. The CDR3 spans 13 residues. The CDR3 loop is CASSSRQGHGYTF. As DNA, the CDR3 is TGTGCCAGCAGCTCCCGACAGGGACATGGCTACACCTTC.

Many counts were recorded for this clonotype. This rearrangement joins TRBV20-1 to TRBJ2-5, with 14 bases aligning to TRBD2. The CDR3 runs 15 residues. Germline CDR1 reads DFQATT; CDR2 reads SNEGSKA (reference sequence). V gave up 4 bases and J gave up 5 bases; unmatched junction bases: 6. The chain's CDR3 is CSATGLAGVEETQYF. The CDR3 nucleotides are TGCAGTGCTACGGGACTAGCGGGAGTTGAGGAGACCCAGTACTTC.

This clonotype was seen at least ten times. This CDR3 reads CSAPRLAGAFQETQYF. CDR3 in DNA: TGCAGTGCTCCGCGACTAGCGGGGGCTTTCCAAGAGACCCAGTACTTC. The chain combines TRBV20-1 with TRBJ2-5; 12 positions agree with TRBD2. CDR1 DFQATT and CDR2 SNEGSKA come from the germline V gene (reference sequence). V was clipped by 5 bases and J by 1 base; unmatched bases: 8. The CDR3 consists of 16 residues.

There are many counts of this clonotype. V gene TRBV29-1 combines with J gene TRBJ1-1; D remains unclear. Germline CDR1 is SQVTM and CDR2 is ANQGSEA. V was trimmed by 2 bases and J by 1 base, leaving 11 bases between them. The CDR3 is 14 amino acids. For the CDR3, the DNA is TGCAGCGTTGAAAGCCGACTAACGAACACTGAAGCTTTCTTT. Translation: CSVESRLTNTEAFF.

This clonotype was observed many times. The gene calls are TRBV5-1 and TRBJ1-6; 12 nucleotides line up with TRBD1. From germline, CDR1 is SGHRS and CDR2 YFSETQ. This CDR3 spans 16 amino acids. The V segment lost 3 bases and the J segment 10 bases; nucleotides outside the gene matches: 8. CDR3 bases: TGCGCCAGCAGCTCCGGCGGGACAGGGGGCCCGTCACCCCTCCACTTT. Amino acid sequence: CASSSGGTGGPSPLHF.

This clonotype was found a few times. This rearrangement joins TRBV20-1 to TRBJ2-2; 9 nucleotides line up with TRBD1. The V segment lost 6 bases and the J segment 0 bases; nucleotides outside the gene matches: 5. The CDR3 has 15 residues. The germline CDR1 and CDR2 sequences are DFQATT and SNEGSKA (reference sequence). This chain's CDR3 is CSALDRGTNTGELFF. CDR3 DNA: TGCAGTGCCCTAGACAGGGGGACGAACACCGGGGAGCTGTTTTTT.

The genes are TRBV20-1 and TRBJ1-6, with no clear D. The length of the CDR3 is 15 residues. V gave up 7 bases and J gave up 2 bases, with 15 bases separating them. Germline lookup yields CDR1 DFQATT and CDR2 SNEGSKA (reference sequence). CDR3 loop: CSVRRGSPYNSPLHF. DNA for the CDR3: TGCAGTGTAAGAAGAGGGAGCCCCTATAATTCACCCCTCCACTTT.

This clonotype was observed a few times. A junction end diverges from the germline sequence, so it may reflect a read error. The chain carries TRBV20-1 and TRBJ2-3; 9 bases are a match to TRBD2. CDR3 length equals 16 residues. Germline CDR1 DFQATT, CDR2 SNEGSKA (reference sequence). The DNA for the CDR3 is TGCAATGCTAGACCCGCGGGAGCTAGCGGGACTGATACGCAGTATTTT. Translated: CNARPAGASGTDTQYF.

A few counts support this clonotype. V and J are TRBV3-1 and TRBJ2-5, with TRBD2 matching over 16 bases. CDR1 is LGHDT, CDR2 YNNKEL, per germline (reference sequence). The CDR3 is 16 residues long. With V trimmed by 5 bases and J by 4 bases, 4 bases remained unmatched. The CDR3 DNA reads as TGTGCCAGCAGCGGGACTAGCGGGAGGGCCAGAGAGACCCAGTACTTC. It specifies CASSGTSGRARETQYF.

V gene TRBV12-3 or TRBV12-4 combines with J gene TRBJ1-1; D is possibly TRBD1 (5 bases). Trimming took 5 bases from V and 2 from J, leaving 21 bases between them. The CDR3 is 17 residues long. The CDR3 nucleotides are TGTGCCAGCAGTCCTCGTGCGGGGGGGGAGGGAAACACTGAAGCTTTCTTT. Its protein is CASSPRAGGEGNTEAFF.

This clonotype was found many times. The rearrangement links TRBV20-1 to TRBJ2-7, with 11 nucleotides matching TRBD2. Germline loops: CDR1 DFQATT, CDR2 SNEGSKA (reference sequence). CDR3 length: 18 amino acids. The ends lost 3 bases at V and 2 bases at J; junction bases unmatched: 15. The CDR3 DNA reads TGCAGTGCTAGGGATGACTCGACTTTGACTAGCGGGACCTACGAGCAGTACTTC. It specifies CSARDDSTLTSGTYEQYF.

This clonotype has more than one count but fewer than ten. The rearrangement joins TRBV7-2 to TRBJ2-2; D call uncertain. Trimming took off 5 bases at V and 3 bases at J, with 13 bases between the two ends. The CDR3 consists of 15 residues. In germline, CDR1 is SGHTA, CDR2 FQGNSA. The CDR3 sequence is CASSPMAVHTGELFF. The CDR3 DNA reads as TGTGCCAGCAGCCCAATGGCAGTTCACACCGGGGAGCTGTTTTTT.

Many counts were recorded for this clonotype. The CDR3 DNA sequence: TGTGCCAGCAGCTGGGAAGGCCACCCCCGGGACGAGCAGTACTTC. This gives the protein CASSWEGHPRDEQYF. The V and J genes are TRBV7-9 and TRBJ2-7; D gene uncertain. Germline CDR1 is SEHNR and CDR2 is FQNEAQ (reference sequence). Deletions cut 4 bases from V and 5 bases from J, with 18 bases between. This CDR3 contains 15 residues.

This clonotype was counted only a few times. The chain links TRBV29-1 to TRBJ2-2; TRBD1 matches at 10 bases. The CDR3 loop spans 14 amino acids. Germline values: CDR1 SQVTM, CDR2 ANQGSEA. Losses at the gene ends were 6 bases for V and 2 bases for J; bases not matched to a gene: 3. The CDR3 DNA is TGCAGCGTCCTGACAGGGGGCAACACCGGGGAGCTGTTTTTT. This codes for CSVLTGGNTGELFF.